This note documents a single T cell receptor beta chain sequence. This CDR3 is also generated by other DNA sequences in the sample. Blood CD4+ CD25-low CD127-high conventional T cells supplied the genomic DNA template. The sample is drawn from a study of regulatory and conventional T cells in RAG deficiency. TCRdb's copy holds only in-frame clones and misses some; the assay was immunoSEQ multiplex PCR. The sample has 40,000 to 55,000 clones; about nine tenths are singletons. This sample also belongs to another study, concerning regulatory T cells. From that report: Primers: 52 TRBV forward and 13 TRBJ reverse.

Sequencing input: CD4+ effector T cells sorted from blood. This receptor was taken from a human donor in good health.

CDR3: CASSEGQGNEKLFF. Written as DNA, the CDR3 is TGTGCCAGCAGCGAGGGACAGGGCAATGAAAAACTGTTTTTT. The gene calls are TRBV7-9 and TRBJ1-4; 9 nucleotides align to TRBD1. Trimming took 5 bases from V and 5 from J; bases not matched to a gene: 3. Germline CDR1 and CDR2: SEHNR and FQNEAQ (reference sequence). The CDR3 is 14 amino acids.